This T cell receptor beta chain appears in the sequencing data of a study of T cell changes during pregnancy in multiple sclerosis. This CDR3 spans 13 amino acids. Trimming cost V 8 bases and J 0 bases, with 9 bases left between them. Germline CDR1 is MNHNY and CDR2 is SVGAGI (reference sequence). Sequenced by immunoSEQ multiplex PCR; TCRdb stores in-frame clones only, minus some. Of around 40,000 clones listed, 92% are singletons. The material was CD8+ T cells from peripheral blood mononuclear cells, obtained in the third trimester of pregnancy. This rearrangement joins TRBV6-6 to TRBJ2-3, with D tentatively TRBD2 (5 bases). This TCR was recovered from a female donor with multiple sclerosis, enrolled in a pregnancy study. CDR3: CASGRESTDTQYF. In DNA form, the CDR3 reads TGTGCCAGCGGGAGAGAAAGCACAGATACGCAGTATTTT.